This T cell receptor beta chain was sequenced for a study of cytomegalovirus exposure and HLA in healthy donors. Whole-study findings and limits: A later analysis found common viral pathogens apparently linked to several of the most significant clusters.

Regarding this clone: Its antigen is still unknown. The junction differs from germline at one of its ends, possibly a read error.

In the PCR, 60 Vbeta and 13 Jbeta primers were used. Only in-frame clones appear in the TCRdb table, and some are missing; sequencing was by immunoSEQ multiplex PCR. The repertoire holds 140,000 to 150,000 clones, with around four fifths as singletons. The CDR3 runs 13 residues. Per the germline V gene, CDR1 is MDHEN and CDR2 is SYDVKM. The gene calls are TRBV28 and TRBJ1-1, with D possibly being TRBD1 (5 bases). The clonotype was recovered from a female donor in good health and CMV-seronegative. Sequenced: PBMCs. This CDR3 is CAGSEAVGGEAFF. CDR3 sequence (DNA): TGTGCCGGCAGTGAAGCGGTGGGGGGTGAGGCTTTCTTT.